This TCR beta chain was retrieved from a study of blood T cells in healthy people across ages. Sample-barcoded 5' priming and a J-beta primer mix drove a second PCR of about 6 to 11 cycles. Each CDR3 protein is one row after TCRdb ran MiXCR on the 5' RACE reads. Among about 1.4 million distinct CDR3 sequences listed, roughly 59% were seen once. V was pared by 4 bases and J by 0 bases, with 8 bases of the junction left unmatched. Germline CDR1 SGHRS, CDR2 YFSETQ. The CDR3 has 16 amino acids. Sequencing used blood. The rearrangement uses TRBV5-1 and TRBJ1-1; 8 bases are a match to TRBD1. This sequence originates from a man in his late teens or twenties in good health. CDR3 amino acids: CASSLDRGVMNTEAFF. In nucleotides, the CDR3 is TGCGCCAGCAGCCTTGACAGGGGCGTTATGAACACTGAAGCTTTCTTT.